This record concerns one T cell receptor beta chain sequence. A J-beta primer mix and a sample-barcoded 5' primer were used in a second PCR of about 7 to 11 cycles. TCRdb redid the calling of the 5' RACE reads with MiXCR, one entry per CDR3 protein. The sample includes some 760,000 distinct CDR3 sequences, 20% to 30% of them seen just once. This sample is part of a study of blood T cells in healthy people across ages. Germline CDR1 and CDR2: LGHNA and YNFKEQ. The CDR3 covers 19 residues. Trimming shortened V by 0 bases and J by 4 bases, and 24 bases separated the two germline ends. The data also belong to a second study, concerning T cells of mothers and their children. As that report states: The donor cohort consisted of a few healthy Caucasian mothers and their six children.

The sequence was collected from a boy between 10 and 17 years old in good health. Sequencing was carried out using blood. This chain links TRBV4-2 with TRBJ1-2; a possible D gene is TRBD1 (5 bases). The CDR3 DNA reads TGTGCCAGCAGCCAAGAATTCGGTCCTAGGACAATTCCCCCCTATGGCTACACCTTC. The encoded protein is CASSQEFGPRTIPPYGYTF.